What follows are 14 T cell receptor beta chains derived from one specimen sequenced in a study of beta chain features in type 1 diabetes. Investigators reverse transcribed all isolated RNA, so they sequenced expressed TCRB transcripts. Produced via immunoSEQ multiplex PCR; TCRdb's table is partial and in-frame only. Of about 140,000 clones detected, 9.7% appear once; the ten largest clones hold approximately 0.69%. Sequenced input: central memory CD4+ T cells from blood. Source of these receptors: a woman aged 40 to 55 in good health.

This clone was seen more than once but under ten times. Here the CDR3 DNA reads TGTGCCAGCAGCCAAGGCCCAGGGGGCGAAGGGGGCTACACCTTC. Translating it yields CASSQGPGGEGGYTF. The chain couples TRBV4-2 to TRBJ1-2; 8 bases fit TRBD1. CDR1 LGHNA and CDR2 YNFKEQ come from the germline V gene. The CDR3 has 15 residues. V gave up 1 base and J gave up 8 bases; unmatched junction bases: 9.

CDR3 nucleotides: TGTGCCAGCAGCTCCGCCCCAGGTACGCAGTATTTT. This sequence encodes CASSSAPGTQYF. The chain links TRBV11-2 to TRBJ2-3; no clear D. With 4 bases removed from V and 8 bases from J, the gap between germline ends came to 10 bases. Germline lookup yields CDR1 SGHAT and CDR2 FQNNGV. This CDR3 spans 12 amino acids.

The chain is built from TRBV9 and TRBJ2-7; the D is unclear. This CDR3 contains 13 residues. CDR1 SGDLS and CDR2 YYNGEE come from the germline V gene. Trimming took off 3 bases at V and 6 bases at J, with 13 bases between the two ends. CDR3 nucleotide sequence: TGTGCCAGCAGCGCGACTGGCCGTCGCGAGCAGTACTTC. The encoded protein is CASSATGRREQYF.

The rearrangement uses TRBV6-6 and TRBJ1-6, with D hard to call. This CDR3 has 15 amino acids. V was cut by 5 bases and J by 7 bases, with 15 bases left in between. Germline CDR1 is MNHNY and CDR2 is SVGAGI (reference sequence). The CDR3 protein is CASSNGGELNSPLHF. The CDR3 DNA reads TGTGCCAGCAGTAATGGCGGGGAACTCAATTCACCCCTCCACTTT.

The sample holds a few counts of this clone. This chain joins TRBV2 and TRBJ2-5; 7 positions agree with TRBD1. The length of the CDR3 is 17 residues. The germline V gene has CDR1 SNHLY and CDR2 FYNNEI. With 4 bases clipped from V and 0 bases from J, the junction kept 11 bases outside the gene matches. In DNA, the CDR3 is TGTGCCAGCAGTGGGTATAAGGGACAGTCGTACCAAGAGACCCAGTACTTC. Residues: CASSGYKGQSYQETQYF.

This clone was picked up a small number of times. The gene calls are TRBV18 and TRBJ2-1, with TRBD2 matching over 8 bases. Germline lookup yields CDR1 KGHSH and CDR2 LQKENI. V lost 3 bases and J lost 10; bases outside the gene matches: 17. The CDR3 extends over 17 amino acids. CDR3 sequence reads: CASSPLWASGREWEQFF. Here the CDR3 DNA reads TGTGCCAGCTCACCCCTCTGGGCTAGCGGGCGAGAGTGGGAGCAGTTCTTC.

This chain links TRBV2 with TRBJ1-5; 9 bases agree with TRBD1. Germline CDR1 and CDR2: SNHLY and FYNNEI. The CDR3 runs to 14 residues. After removal of 6 bases from V and 8 bases from J, the junction contained 8 bases not matched to a gene. For the CDR3, the DNA is TGTGCCAGCAGGGAAAGACAGGGGGGAGAGCCCCAGCATTTT. It codes for CASRERQGGEPQHF.

This clone was detected only a few times. The V gene is TRBV5-1, the J gene TRBJ2-5; 8 bases match TRBD1. This CDR3 is 13 amino acids long. CDR1 is SGHRS and CDR2 is YFSETQ in the germline V gene. Losses at the gene ends were 4 bases for V and 5 bases for J; bases not matched to a gene: 4. CDR3 DNA sequence: TGCGCCAGCAGCGCCAGGGGGCGGGAGACCCAGTACTTC. It yields the protein CASSARGRETQYF.

This clone showed up just a few times. The chain employs TRBV7-2 and TRBJ2-2; D is perhaps TRBD2 (5 bases). The CDR3 runs 15 residues. CDR1 and CDR2 (germline): SGHTA, FQGNSA. With 1 base removed from V and 7 bases from J, the gap between germline ends came to 13 bases. CDR3 bases: TGTGCCAGCAGCTTAGTCGGAAATCGGGGCGGGGAGCTGTTTTTT. Its translation: CASSLVGNRGGELFF. Using reference TRBV7-2 and TRBJ2-2 for the parts outside the CDR3, the full variable domain is GAGVSQSPSNKVTEKGKDVELRCDPISGHTALYWYRQSLGQGLEFLIYFQGNSAPDKSGLPSDRFSAERTGGSVSTLTIQRTQQEDSAVYLCASSLVGNRGGELFFGEGSRLTVL.

This clone came up a few times. The same CDR3 arises from other DNA sequences in this sample as well. The CDR3 loop is CASSDYRDYGYTF. DNA for the CDR3: TGCGCCAGCAGTGATTACAGGGATTATGGCTACACCTTC. The V and J genes are TRBV10-1 and TRBJ1-2; possibly TRBD1 for D (6 bases). This CDR3 spans 13 amino acids. Germline V lookup: CDR1 WNHNN, CDR2 SYGVQD (reference sequence). Between the trimmed V and J ends, which lost 3 bases and 5 bases, there was a span of 10 bases.

This clone came up a few times. The chain carries TRBV9 and TRBJ1-1, with no clear D. The CDR3 totals 16 residues. Germline lookup yields CDR1 SGDLS and CDR2 YYNGEE. Trimming shortened V by 4 bases and J by 5 bases, and 21 bases separated the two germline ends. The CDR3 coding sequence is TGTGCCAGCAGCACGCGACAAGAACAACGGATTACTGAAGCTTTCTTT. This gives the protein CASSTRQEQRITEAFF.

This clone has only a few counts. The chain has TRBV21-1 and TRBJ1-6; the table's D call TRBD1 went unverified against the DNA. TRBV21-1 is a pseudogene segment. The CDR3 length is 15 residues. The CDR3 protein is CASSKEGRGNSPLHF. The CDR3, as DNA: TGTGCCAGCAGCAAAGAGGGCAGGGGTAATTCACCCCTCCACTTT.

This sequence joins TRBV10-2 and TRBJ2-7; 10 nucleotides line up with TRBD1. The ends lost 6 bases at V and 1 base at J; junction bases unmatched: 6. This CDR3 has 15 amino acids. Germline CDR1 WSHSY, CDR2 SAAADI. The CDR3 region is CASREGQGGSYEQYF. For the CDR3, the DNA is TGCGCCAGCAGAGAAGGACAGGGGGGGTCCTACGAGCAGTACTTC.

The chain has TRBV29-1 and TRBJ2-7; weak D call: TRBD1 (6 bases). The CDR3 spans 12 residues. V shed 2 bases and J shed 3 bases, with 8 bases lying between them. The germline gives CDR1 SQVTM, CDR2 ANQGSEA. This CDR3 is CSVEKQGYEQYF. The CDR3 coding sequence is TGCAGCGTTGAAAAACAGGGCTACGAGCAGTACTTC.